The T cell receptor (beta chain) under discussion was sequenced for a study of sequential checkpoint blockade in melanoma (dated by TCRdb to the late 2010s). With regard to the full study: Patients were randomized 1:1 to first-line nivolumab followed by ipilimumab (arm A) or ipilimumab followed by nivolumab (arm B). Both trial sequences were followed by maintenance nivolumab. Overall study outcomes, separate from this receptor: The model for predicting response that combines TCR metrics with mutation burden needs to be validated in larger, independent patient cohorts.

The CDR1 and CDR2 encoded by the germline V gene (reference sequence) are MNHNY and SVGAGI. V and J are truncated by 6 bases and 4 bases respectively, leaving an intervening sequence of 12 bases. Including the terminal cysteine and phenylalanine, the CDR3 comprises 13 residues. The only DNA kept is the CDR3, 39 bases in frame from the first base. The meaning of the sample's treatment or condition label: randomized to nivolumab then ipilimumab (arm A) or the reverse (arm B). No trial patient had received prior DNA-damaging chemotherapy. On a FACS Aria II flow cytometer, live CD3+CD8+ cells that were negative for CD19 and CD56 were sorted from thawed PBMCs. Samples came from patients with melanoma in CheckMate 064, a randomized, open-label phase II trial of sequential checkpoint blockade. Peripheral blood mononuclear cells were collected by leukapheresis, purified with Ficoll-Paque, and frozen in human serum with about 9.6% DMSO. Immediately after sorting, the purity of sorted blood CD3+CD8+ cells was verified to be >98%, after which DNA was extracted.

The immunoSEQ Assay was used to immunosequence TCRbeta CDR3 regions from genomic DNA. Before high-throughput sequencing, genomic DNA was amplified using bias-controlled multiplex PCR. In the authors' own workflow: To quantify the absolute abundance of each unique TCRbeta CDR3 region, the sequences were collapsed and filtered. Clonality, defined as 1 minus Pielou's evenness, was calculated using only productive rearrangements. A previously published method was used to identify clones whose frequencies were significantly greater in on-treatment samples than in baseline samples. Imported from immuneACCESS, the table was reduced by TCRdb to in-frame sequences with V and J called. These copies leave out some clones; in studies compared against another copy, an unresolved V gene accounts for under half, and the cause of the remainder is not known. V and J calls and clone size follow that table, whereas D and trimming were derived from the DNA. The sample has approximately 28,000 clones on record, over 80% of them singletons. Together, the top ten hold about a sixth of the sample.

This clone was observed a handful of times. It has no known antigen specificity. One base away there is no much larger clone; base qualities are not given. The TCR sequence derives from a human donor with melanoma. The specimen was CD8+ T cells sorted from blood (inferred from file names), collected from a patient given nivolumab and ipilimumab in sequence. Recombination connected TRBV6-6 to TRBJ1-1; confidence is insufficient to name the D gene. The DNA is as follows: TGTGCCAGCAGCCACCGGGAGAGCACTGAAGCTTTCTTT. The translation is CASSHRESTEAFF.